This T cell receptor beta chain comes out of a study of metastatic and nonmetastatic thyroid tumors. This clone was found once. Until they underwent thyroid surgery, no patient had received any treatment. TCRdb re-analyzed the PCR reads using MiXCR. Among about 15,000 clones listed, roughly 29% were seen once. The receptor was isolated from a female donor with papillary thyroid cancer or a benign thyroid nodule (not recorded which). Some clones in this sample may be carry-over from other donors' samples. The sample taken for sequencing was blood.

CDR3 nucleotides: TGTGCCAGCAGTGAGAGTGAATACACTGAAGCTTTCTTT. Translating gives CASSESEYTEAFF. The rearrangement uses TRBV11-3 and TRBJ1-1; D call uncertain. V was pared by 6 bases and J by 3 bases, with 11 bases between. Germline V gives CDR1 SGHNT, CDR2 YENEEA. This CDR3 is built from 13 residues.